This TCR beta chain was documented in a study of human T cells and chemical hapten exposure. Across the whole study: DPC 0.01% went on the upper back by patch test, with reading at 6 days. Patients, largely female, had alopecia areata, totalis or universalis.

The germline V gene has CDR1 LGHNA and CDR2 YSLEER. Between the trimmed V and J ends, which lost 4 bases and 2 bases, there was a span of 14 bases. The length of the CDR3 is 16 residues. This clonotype was seen repeatedly, ten times or more. Its antigen is currently unknown. Noted time point: pre-sensitization, week 0. Treatment meaning: therapeutic diphenylcyclopropenone sensitization with weekly scalp DPC. Unfractionated whole blood served as the source for total RNA extraction. Study-level results: It should be noted that donors had alopecia, so their immune response may differ from healthy people's. PT1 expanded TCR counts correlated positively with patch test score.

A single record per CDR3 protein comes from TCRdb applying MiXCR to the RACE reads. The sample includes over 50,000 distinct CDR3 sequences, approximately 9.7% of them seen just once. The source of this sequence is a woman aged 25-40 years with alopecia areata. Some clones in this sample may be carry-over from other donors' samples. The sample here was whole blood, taken in connection with sensitization to the hapten diphenylcyclopropenone (DPC). The rearrangement joins TRBV4-3 to TRBJ2-2; D might be TRBD1 (6 bases). The CDR3 nucleotides read TGCGCCAGCAGCCCAGGAGACAGGCTAAACACCGGGGAGCTGTTTTTT. Its translation is CASSPGDRLNTGELFF.